These T cell receptor beta chains were read from a single sample in a study of blood T cell repertoires in COVID-19. Data came from immunoSEQ multiplex PCR; TCRdb stores just in-frame clones and leaves some out. The sample shows more than 450,000 clones, around 87% of them seen only once. The sample comprised PBMCs or T cells enriched from blood (not recorded which). These receptors originate from a woman in her late teens or twenties who had recovered from COVID-19. Each CDR3 is given with its conserved first and last residue.

J	V	CDR3
TRBJ2-7	TRBV7-2	CASSSRAGQGIYEQYF
TRBJ1-2	TRBV2	CASSPGTGLNYGYTF
TRBJ1-2	TRBV11-1	CASSEDRTYGYTF
TRBJ2-7	TRBV19	CASRMTGTTYEQYF
TRBJ1-5	TRBV5-5	CASSYGTGGAGNQPQHF
TRBJ1-3	TRBV30	CAWSVQGRDTIYF
TRBJ1-2	TRBV6-1	CASSESRVGYTF
TRBJ1-2	TRBV5-4	CASSMDRGVGYYGYTF
TRBJ1-5	TRBV30	CAWSGQPNQPQHF
TRBJ2-7	TRBV12-1	CASSFKAKTSGGPTSYEQYF
TRBJ2-1	TRBV30	CAWRSLNSGGGEQFF
TRBJ1-6	TRBV12-5	CASGLAGGAGFNSPLHF
TRBJ2-3	TRBV29-1	CSPGLGGDTQYF
TRBJ1-5	TRBV4-1	CASSDRQSSNQPQHF
TRBJ1-6	TRBV7-2	CASSLVGGDDTSPLHF
TRBJ2-1	TRBV4-2	CASSQDRGLRMDEQFF
TRBJ2-1	TRBV11-2	CASSLIRDRGNEQFF
TRBJ2-1	TRBV4-2	CASSQGLAGLGEQFF
TRBJ1-2	TRBV5-4	CASSLGGQGLANYGYTF
TRBJ2-7	TRBV20-1	CSASGASGGPHLSYEQYF
TRBJ2-2	TRBV5-4	CASSLVKGVITNTGELFF
TRBJ2-3	TRBV13	CASSRGLAGGPSTDTQYF
TRBJ1-6	TRBV27	CASSRDFNSPLHF
TRBJ2-3	TRBV4-2	CASSQETGTSAADTQYF
TRBJ1-1	TRBV5-6	CASSFWGGVNTEAFF
TRBJ2-1	TRBV12-1	CASSTSGGYNEQFF
TRBJ1-4	TRBV7-9	CASSSRTGGLVGEKLFF
TRBJ2-5	TRBV3-1/TRBV3-2	CASSPALAGGQNNQETQYF
TRBJ2-5	TRBV28	CASRLDREGETQYF
TRBJ2-3	TRBV2	CASSEMGQHTDTQYF
TRBJ2-5	TRBV6-5	CASHGGEETQYF
TRBJ2-7	TRBV29-1	CSVVVPGQFPTEQYF
TRBJ1-2	TRBV9	CASTTHGANYGYTF
TRBJ1-1	TRBV30	CAWSELTGLNTEAFF
TRBJ1-1	TRBV12-5	CASGLVAGDTEAFF
TRBJ2-5	TRBV11-2	CASSSGQGVQETQYF
TRBJ1-1	TRBV19	CASMSQGGDTEAFF
TRBJ2-3	TRBV2	CASSSGLSDTQYF
TRBJ2-7	TRBV28	CASSPPGGLLYEQYF
TRBJ1-1	TRBV4-1	CASNRNPDTEAFF
TRBJ2-3	TRBV2	CASSAGGGTDTQYF